The 31 T cell receptor beta chains below all came from one sample that was sequenced in a study of early T cells in non-severe SARS-CoV-2 infection. TCRdb re-derived calls from the 5' RACE reads in MiXCR, one entry per CDR3 protein. The data hold 60,000 or so distinct CDR3 sequences, with roughly 12% observed a single time. This specimen was whole blood, taken at baseline. Receptors were obtained from an adult who was a healthcare worker with PCR-confirmed SARS-CoV-2 infection or an uninfected control (not recorded which).

This clonotype was recorded at least ten times. The chain combines TRBV12-3 or TRBV12-4 with TRBJ1-2; no firm D call. This CDR3 has 16 amino acids. V shed 8 bases and J shed 3 bases, with 22 bases lying between them. The CDR3 sequence: CASSPGRRTIYYGYTF. The DNA for the CDR3 is TGTGCCAGCTCGCCAGGTAGACGGACTATATACTATGGCTACACCTTC.

V usage is TRBV5-1 and J usage is TRBJ1-2, with D unclear. The CDR3 sequence is 13 residues long. V gave up 7 bases and J gave up 8 bases, with 18 bases separating them. Germline lookup yields CDR1 SGHRS and CDR2 YFSETQ. As DNA, the CDR3 is TGCGCCAGCGCGGGTATGTGGGCGAACGGCTACACCTTC. Translation: CASAGMWANGYTF.

The chain combines TRBV19 with TRBJ2-3; D call uncertain. CDR1 LNHDA and CDR2 SQIVND come from the germline V gene (reference sequence). The CDR3 is 13 amino acids. Trimming pared 10 bases from V and 2 bases from J, leaving 13 bases between. Here the CDR3 DNA reads TGTGCCACTCGGGTGGAATTCACAGATACGCAGTATTTT. This gives the protein CATRVEFTDTQYF.

This clonotype has a handful of counts. The rearrangement links TRBV7-2 to TRBJ2-3; no definite D call. The CDR3 extends over 14 amino acids. Trimming cost V 1 base and J 6 bases, with 11 bases left between them. Germline CDR1 SGHTA, CDR2 FQGNSA. The CDR3 sequence is CASSLGAPLDTQYF. For the CDR3, the DNA is TGTGCCAGCAGCTTAGGGGCCCCCCTGGATACGCAGTATTTT. Using reference TRBV7-2 and TRBJ2-3 for the parts outside the CDR3, the full variable domain is GAGVSQSPSNKVTEKGKDVELRCDPISGHTALYWYRQSLGQGLEFLIYFQGNSAPDKSGLPSDRFSAERTGGSVSTLTIQRTQQEDSAVYLCASSLGAPLDTQYFGPGTRLTVL.

This clonotype turned up a few times. The genes are TRBV5-1 and TRBJ1-2, with 7 bases aligning to TRBD1. Germline trimming cut 4 bases from V and 0 bases from J; bases unmatched to any gene: 6. The CDR3 is 15 amino acids. The germline V gene encodes CDR1 SGHRS and CDR2 YFSETQ. CDR3: CASSHDRAANYGYTF. In DNA form, the CDR3 reads TGCGCCAGCAGCCACGACAGGGCCGCTAACTATGGCTACACCTTC.

The table lists this clonotype with many counts. The CDR3 sequence is CATSEGGTEAFF. The CDR3 nucleotides read TGTGCCACCAGTGAGGGCGGCACTGAAGCTTTCTTT. The V and J genes are TRBV24-1 and TRBJ1-1, with D unresolved. Trimming cost V 4 bases and J 4 bases, with 6 bases left between them. Germline CDR1 and CDR2: KGHDR and SFDVKD. CDR3 length: 12 residues.

This clonotype occurred a few times. The V gene is TRBV6-5, the J gene TRBJ2-1; TRBD2 agrees at 7 bases. The CDR3 is 16 amino acids. Germline lookup yields CDR1 MNHEY and CDR2 SVGAGI. The V segment lost 7 bases and the J segment 1 base; nucleotides outside the gene matches: 10. CDR3 in amino acids: CASTWGGSRSYNEQFF. Written as DNA, the CDR3 is TGTGCCAGCACCTGGGGGGGAAGTCGATCCTACAATGAGCAGTTCTTC.

This chain uses TRBV29-1 with TRBJ1-5, with 7 bases aligning to TRBD1. The trim removed 6 bases at V and 3 bases at J, leaving 2 bases unmatched. The CDR3 extends over 12 amino acids. The germline V gene encodes CDR1 SQVTM and CDR2 ANQGSEA. CDR3 DNA: TGCAGCGTGGGACAGCACAATCAGCCCCAGCATTTT. This gives the protein CSVGQHNQPQHF.

Ten or more counts support this clonotype. This sequence joins TRBV7-9 and TRBJ2-2, with 9 bases matching TRBD1. CDR1 is SEHNR and CDR2 is FQNEAQ in the germline V gene (reference sequence). The CDR3 has 16 amino acids. The V gene end was trimmed by 2 bases and the J gene end by 6 bases; junction bases not matched to a gene: 7. The chain's CDR3 is CASSLSGQGFAGELFF. CDR3 sequence (DNA): TGTGCCAGCAGCTTATCGGGACAGGGTTTCGCCGGGGAGCTGTTTTTT.

The chain carries TRBV7-9 and TRBJ1-6, with no clear D. The germline V gene encodes CDR1 SEHNR and CDR2 FQNEAQ (reference sequence). V lost 3 bases to trimming and J lost 7 bases, with 4 bases between them. The CDR3 extends over 12 amino acids. This CDR3 is CASSFKNSPLHF. The CDR3 region has the DNA TGTGCCAGCAGCTTTAAAAATTCACCCCTCCACTTT.

This clonotype has just a few counts. J is TRBJ2-7 and V is TRBV30; TRBD2 aligns across 8 bases. V lost 0 bases to trimming and J lost 3 bases; unmatched junction nucleotides: 1. In germline, CDR1 is GTSNPN, CDR2 SVGIG (reference sequence). The CDR3 spans 13 residues. The CDR3 here is CAWSVAGVYEQYF. The CDR3 DNA reads TGTGCCTGGAGTGTAGCGGGAGTCTACGAGCAGTACTTC.

The chain employs TRBV28 and TRBJ2-1; 9 bases are shared with TRBD2. V gave up 3 bases and J gave up 4 bases; unmatched junction bases: 4. CDR3 length equals 15 residues. The V gene's germline CDR1 is MDHEN and CDR2 SYDVKM. CDR3 DNA sequence: TGTGCCAGCAGTTTGACTAGCGGAACATACAATGAGCAGTTCTTC. Residues: CASSLTSGTYNEQFF.

This clonotype was seen just once. This rearrangement joins TRBV27 to TRBJ2-5; no clear D. The germline gives CDR1 MNHEY, CDR2 SMNVEV (reference sequence). V lost 7 bases, J lost 10 bases, and 13 bases lay in between. The CDR3 loop spans 11 amino acids. CDR3 DNA sequence: TGTGCCAGCACTGCCGGAGCAATCCAGTACTTC. Protein product: CASTAGAIQYF.

This clonotype was seen a handful of times. The V gene is TRBV28, the J gene TRBJ2-3; no clear D. The CDR3 length is 12 residues. Germline values: CDR1 MDHEN, CDR2 SYDVKM. V was clipped by 6 bases and J by 2 bases, with 6 bases between them. The CDR3 coding sequence is TGTGCCAGCAGGTTCAACACAGATACGCAGTATTTT. It translates to CASRFNTDTQYF.

CDR3 region: CASSLLGQREAFF. CDR3 DNA: TGTGCCAGCAGCTTACTTGGACAGAGGGAAGCTTTCTTT. The chain is built from TRBV7-9 and TRBJ1-1, with D possibly matching TRBD1 (6 bases). Germline loops: CDR1 SEHNR, CDR2 FQNEAQ (reference sequence). V was shortened by 2 bases and J by 8 bases, with 12 bases between the two germline ends. CDR3 length: 13 residues.

This clonotype was detected many times. The chain employs TRBV27 and TRBJ2-7; D perhaps matches TRBD2 (6 bases). The V gene's germline CDR1 is MNHEY and CDR2 SMNVEV (reference sequence). The V and J ends lost 9 bases and 0 bases respectively, with 15 bases between them. This CDR3 is 14 amino acids long. The CDR3 sequence is CASKSGLSSYEQYF. The DNA of the CDR3 is TGTGCCAGTAAAAGCGGGCTCAGCTCCTACGAGCAGTACTTC.

The chain recombines TRBV7-9 with TRBJ2-2; 7 bases agree with TRBD2. CDR1 is SEHNR and CDR2 is FQNEAQ in the germline V gene (reference sequence). The CDR3 covers 16 residues. Trimming took 1 base from V and 4 from J; bases not matched to a gene: 6. CDR3 in amino acids: CASSLDRDYPTGELFF. The CDR3 nucleotides read TGTGCCAGCAGCTTAGACCGGGACTACCCCACCGGGGAGCTGTTTTTT. Full variable domain (remainder filled in from reference TRBV7-9 and TRBJ2-2): DTGVSQNPRHKITKRGQNVTFRCDPISEHNRLYWYRQTLGQGPEFLTYFQNEAQLEKSRLLSDRFSAERPKGSFSTLEIQRTEQGDSAMYLCASSLDRDYPTGELFFGEGSRLTVL.

The chain employs TRBV4-2 and TRBJ1-2, with D tentatively TRBD1 (6 bases). The CDR3 extends over 15 amino acids. Trimming removed 0 bases at V and 1 base at J, with 9 bases between. From germline, CDR1 is LGHNA and CDR2 YNFKEQ. CDR3 nucleotides: TGTGCCAGCAGCCAAGATCCAGGGGATAACTATGGCTACACCTTC. Protein product: CASSQDPGDNYGYTF.

This clonotype was seen at least ten times. The rearrangement uses TRBV30 and TRBJ2-1, with 7 nucleotides matching TRBD1. Germline CDR1 and CDR2: GTSNPN and SVGIG (reference sequence). V dropped 2 bases and J dropped 3; count of bases not matched to a gene: 7. The CDR3 loop spans 15 amino acids. CDR3 protein: CAWSLTGDFYNEQFF. CDR3 nucleotides: TGTGCCTGGAGTCTAACAGGGGATTTCTACAATGAGCAGTTCTTC.

This clonotype was recorded a few times. This sequence joins TRBV12-3 or TRBV12-4 and TRBJ2-3, with D possibly matching TRBD2 (5 bases). This CDR3 comprises 14 residues. V lost 4 bases and J lost 6, with 14 bases in between. CDR3 region: CASSSESSGDTQYF. The DNA of the CDR3 is TGTGCCAGCAGTTCGGAGTCGAGCGGTGATACGCAGTATTTT.

A few counts support this clonotype. The chain employs TRBV6-2 or TRBV6-3 and TRBJ2-7; weak D call: TRBD1 (5 bases). V lost 4 bases and J lost 4, with 8 bases in between. Germline V gene sequence: CDR1 MNHEY, CDR2 SVGEGT. The CDR3 runs to 12 residues. The CDR3 here is CASSSSGYEQYF. The CDR3 DNA reads as TGTGCCAGCAGTTCGTCAGGGTACGAGCAGTACTTC.

The rearrangement joins TRBV12-3 or TRBV12-4 to TRBJ1-6; 7 bases match TRBD1. Trimming took 5 bases from V and 5 from J; bases not matched to a gene: 12. CDR3 length: 17 residues. CDR3: CASSRYFAGTDNSPLHF. DNA of the CDR3: TGTGCCAGCAGTAGGTATTTTGCCGGGACAGATAATTCACCCCTCCACTTT.

This clonotype was detected a few times. This chain connects TRBV5-1 to TRBJ2-1; D not certain. Germline CDR1 and CDR2: SGHRS and YFSETQ. The CDR3 runs to 14 residues. Trimming stripped 4 bases from V and 5 bases from J, with 13 bases between. The CDR3 loop reads CASSPYSNDNEQFF. CDR3 bases: TGCGCCAGCAGCCCCTACTCAAACGACAATGAGCAGTTCTTC.

This clonotype was seen a handful of times. The chain joins TRBV10-3 to TRBJ2-1, with D possibly being TRBD1 or TRBD2 (5 bases each). V lost 10 bases to trimming and J lost 0 bases, with 16 bases between them. The CDR3 contains 15 residues. Germline CDR1 ENHRY, CDR2 SYGVKD. The chain's CDR3 is CATGTDSSSYNEQFF. CDR3 nucleotide sequence: TGTGCCACCGGGACCGACTCGAGCTCCTACAATGAGCAGTTCTTC.

The rearrangement joins TRBV20-1 to TRBJ2-7; D gene uncertain. The CDR3 totals 13 residues. Trimming left V 1 base short and J 4 bases short, with 11 bases between. Germline CDR1 DFQATT, CDR2 SNEGSKA (reference sequence). This CDR3 is CSARGTRLYEQYF. In DNA form, the CDR3 reads TGCAGTGCTAGAGGGACGCGACTTTACGAGCAGTACTTC.

The V and J genes are TRBV7-2 and TRBJ2-1; 8 bases are a match to TRBD2. The germline V gene encodes CDR1 SGHTA and CDR2 FQGNSA. The CDR3 runs to 13 residues. The V and J ends lost 6 bases and 8 bases, in that order; junction bases with no gene match: 6. The CDR3 DNA reads TGTGCCAGCAGGGGACTAGGAGGGGATGAGCAGTTCTTC. Residues: CASRGLGGDEQFF.

In regard to this clonotype: A junction boundary mismatches the germline segment, possibly from a read error. The chain combines TRBV3-1 with TRBJ2-1; maybe TRBD2 (6 bases). Germline V lookup: CDR1 LGHDT, CDR2 YNNKEL (reference sequence). The CDR3 has 16 amino acids. The CDR3 sequence: CASNQPGLSSYNEQFF. Here the CDR3 DNA reads TGTGCCAGCAACCAACCGGGACTTAGCTCCTACAATGAGCAGTTCTTC.

This clonotype was observed a handful of times. This chain uses TRBV3-1 with TRBJ2-7; 9 nucleotides line up with TRBD1. CDR1 and CDR2 (germline): LGHDT, YNNKEL (reference sequence). This CDR3 comprises 18 residues. Unmatched junction bases numbered 12, after V lost 1 base and J lost 2 bases. CDR3: CASSQVPGQGQRTYEQYF. In nucleotides, the CDR3 is TGTGCCAGCAGCCAAGTCCCGGGACAGGGTCAACGGACCTACGAGCAGTACTTC.

This clonotype has a handful of counts. J is TRBJ2-6 and V is TRBV11-2; D ambiguous. The CDR3 length is 15 residues. With 4 bases removed from V and 0 bases from J, the gap between germline ends came to 7 bases. Germline V lookup: CDR1 SGHAT, CDR2 FQNNGV. CDR3 sequence reads: CASSSFRSGANVLTF. CDR3 DNA sequence: TGTGCCAGCAGCTCTTTTCGCTCTGGGGCCAACGTCCTGACTTTC.

This clonotype was counted a few times. V gene TRBV10-3 combines with J gene TRBJ2-7, with 7 bases identical to TRBD2. J was trimmed by 3 bases and V by 3 bases; bases with no gene match: 14. Germline V gene data show CDR1 as ENHRY and CDR2 as SYGVKD. The CDR3 runs 17 residues. The CDR3 DNA sequence: TGTGCCATCAGTGAACACGGAACTAGTGGCGGGGGCTACGAGCAGTACTTC. Translating gives CAISEHGTSGGGYEQYF.

The J gene is TRBJ2-3, the V gene TRBV7-9; TRBD2 is a possible D gene (6 bases). V lost 8 bases and J lost 2, with 17 bases in between. The CDR3 is 15 residues long. Germline CDR1 reads SEHNR; CDR2 reads FQNEAQ (reference sequence). The CDR3 DNA is TGTGCCAGCCGATCGGAGGAGGGACTCACAGATACGCAGTATTTT. Amino acid sequence: CASRSEEGLTDTQYF.